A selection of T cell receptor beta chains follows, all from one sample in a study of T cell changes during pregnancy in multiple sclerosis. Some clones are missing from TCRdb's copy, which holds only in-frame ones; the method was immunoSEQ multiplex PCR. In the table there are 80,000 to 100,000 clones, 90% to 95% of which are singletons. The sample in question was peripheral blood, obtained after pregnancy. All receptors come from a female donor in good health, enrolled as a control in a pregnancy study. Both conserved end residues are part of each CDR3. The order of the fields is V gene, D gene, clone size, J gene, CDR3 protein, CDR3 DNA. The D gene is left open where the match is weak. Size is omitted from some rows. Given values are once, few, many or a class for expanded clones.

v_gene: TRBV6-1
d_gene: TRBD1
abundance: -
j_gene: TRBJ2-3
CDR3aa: CGTGGVADTQYF
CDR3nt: TGCGGGACAGGGGGCGTTGCAGATACGCAGTATTTT

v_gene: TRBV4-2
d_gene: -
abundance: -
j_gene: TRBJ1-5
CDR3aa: CASSQAGASNQPQHF
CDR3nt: TGTGCCAGCAGCCAAGCAGGGGCCAGCAATCAGCCCCAGCATTTT

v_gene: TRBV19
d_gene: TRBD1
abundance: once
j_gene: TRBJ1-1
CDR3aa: CASILSGTGNTEAFF
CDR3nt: TGTGCCAGTATCCTCTCCGGGACAGGGAACACTGAAGCTTTCTTT

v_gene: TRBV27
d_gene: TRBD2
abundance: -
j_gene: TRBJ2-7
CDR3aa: CASSQFRDLADEQYF
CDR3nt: TGTGCCAGCAGTCAATTCCGGGATCTAGCGGACGAGCAGTACTTC

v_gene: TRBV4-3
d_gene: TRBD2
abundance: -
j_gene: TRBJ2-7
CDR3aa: CASSQGEGRYEQYF
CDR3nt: TGCGCCAGCAGCCAAGGGGAGGGACGGTACGAGCAGTACTTC

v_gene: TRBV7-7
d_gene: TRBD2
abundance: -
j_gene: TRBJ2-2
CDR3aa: CASLSGENTGELFF
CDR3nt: TGTGCTAGCTTAAGCGGGGAAAACACCGGGGAGCTGTTTTTT

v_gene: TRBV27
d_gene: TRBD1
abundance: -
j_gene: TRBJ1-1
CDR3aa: CASWIQGAEAFF
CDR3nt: TGTGCCAGCTGGATACAGGGGGCCGAAGCTTTCTTT

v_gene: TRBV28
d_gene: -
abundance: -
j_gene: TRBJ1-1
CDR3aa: CASYPPRGNTEAFF
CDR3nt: TGTGCCAGCTATCCCCCGCGGGGTAACACTGAAGCTTTCTTT

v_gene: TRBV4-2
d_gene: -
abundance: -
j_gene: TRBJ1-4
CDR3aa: CASSQETGLGEKLFF
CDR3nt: TGTGCCAGCAGCCAAGAAACAGGCCTCGGGGAAAAACTGTTTTTT

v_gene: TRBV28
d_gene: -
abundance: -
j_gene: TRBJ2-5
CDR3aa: CASSSPGGPQETQYF
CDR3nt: TGTGCCAGCAGTTCTCCCGGGGGGCCCCAAGAGACCCAGTACTTC

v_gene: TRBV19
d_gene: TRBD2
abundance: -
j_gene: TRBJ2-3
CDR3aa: CASRIAGGINTQYF
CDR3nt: TGTGCCAGTAGGATAGCGGGGGGGATAAATACGCAGTATTTT

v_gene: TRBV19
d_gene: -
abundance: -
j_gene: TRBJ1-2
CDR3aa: CASSIVGANYGYTF
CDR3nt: TGTGCCAGTAGTATAGTCGGAGCTAACTATGGCTACACCTTC

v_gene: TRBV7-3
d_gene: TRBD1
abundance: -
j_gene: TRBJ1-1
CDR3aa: CASSLGTGETAFF
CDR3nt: TGTGCCAGCAGCCTTGGGACAGGGGAGACAGCTTTCTTT

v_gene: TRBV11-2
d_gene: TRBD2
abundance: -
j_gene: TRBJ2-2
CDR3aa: CASSSPLAGVRGELFF
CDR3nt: TGTGCCAGCAGTTCCCCCCTAGCGGGGGTCAGGGGGGAGCTGTTTTTT

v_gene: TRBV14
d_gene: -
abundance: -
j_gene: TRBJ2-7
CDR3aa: CASSQGTGTYF
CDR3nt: TGTGCCAGCAGCCAAGGAACAGGTACATACTTC

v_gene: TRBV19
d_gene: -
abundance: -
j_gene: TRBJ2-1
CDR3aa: CATSTGYNEQFF
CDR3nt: TGTGCCACCTCGACAGGCTACAATGAGCAGTTCTTC

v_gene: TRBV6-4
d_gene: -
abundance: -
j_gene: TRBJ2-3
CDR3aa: CASRARVCSEGDTQYF
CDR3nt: TGTGCCAGCAGGGCCAGGGTGTGTTCAGAAGGAGATACGCAGTATTTT

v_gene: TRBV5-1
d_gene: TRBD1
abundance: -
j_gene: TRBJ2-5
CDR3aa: CASSLAPGQGETQYF
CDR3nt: TGCGCCAGCAGCTTGGCCCCGGGACAGGGAGAGACCCAGTACTTC

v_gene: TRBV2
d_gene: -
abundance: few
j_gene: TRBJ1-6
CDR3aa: CASSRINSPLHF
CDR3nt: TGTGCCAGCAGCAGGATCAATTCACCCCTCCACTTT

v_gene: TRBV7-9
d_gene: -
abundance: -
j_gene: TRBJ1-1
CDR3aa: CASSLVYSREAFF
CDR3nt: TGTGCCAGCAGCTTAGTGTACAGCCGGGAAGCTTTCTTT

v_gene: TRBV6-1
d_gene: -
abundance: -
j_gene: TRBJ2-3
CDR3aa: CASSEEARGYTTDTQYF
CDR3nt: TGTGCCAGCAGTGAAGAAGCACGGGGTTATACTACAGATACGCAGTATTTT

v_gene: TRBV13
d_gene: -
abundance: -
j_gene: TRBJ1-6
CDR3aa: CASSRGNKNSPLHF
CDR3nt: TGTGCCAGCAGCCGCGGGAATAAGAATTCACCCCTCCACTTT